This T cell receptor (beta chain) was found in a study of T cell changes during pregnancy in multiple sclerosis. Between the trimmed V and J ends, which lost 5 bases and 1 base, there was a span of 13 bases. Germline V gene lookup returns CDR1 SGHNT and CDR2 YYREEE (reference sequence). This CDR3 contains 14 residues. Assay used: immunoSEQ multiplex PCR; TCRdb lists only in-frame clones, some missing. The sample has over 90,000 clones, approximately 89% seen once. The starting material was peripheral blood, obtained before pregnancy. The gene calls are TRBV5-4 and TRBJ2-7; D is unresolved. This receptor was taken from a female donor with multiple sclerosis, enrolled in a pregnancy study. The CDR3 nucleotides are TGTGCCAGCAGTTCCCGACACCGATCCTACGAGCAGTACTTC. It is translated as CASSSRHRSYEQYF.